This is a list of T cell receptor beta chains from one sample in a study of T-cell memory formation after mild COVID-19. TCRdb itself ran the 5' RACE reads through MiXCR, one entry per CDR3 protein. The profile shows roughly 250,000 distinct CDR3 sequences, about 16% of them singletons. Material: PBMCs or a T cell subset sorted from them (not recorded which). These receptors all stem from a man between 18 and 29 years old who had mild COVID-19 (a few samples of this study predate the infection). Cell type and time point are not known. The CDR3 runs from the conserved cysteine through the conserved F or W. The D gene is left open where the match is weak. Size is stated for part of the rows, as once, few or many counts, or as a class when the clone is expanded.

V gene	D gene	clone size	J gene	CDR3 DNA	CDR3 protein
TRBV5-1	-	few	TRBJ2-7	TGCGCCAGCAGCCCTAGTCCAAACAACGAGCAGTACTTC	CASSPSPNNEQYF
TRBV19	-	-	TRBJ2-5	TGTGCCAGTAGTATAGGACGGGAGACCCAGTACTTC	CASSIGRETQYF
TRBV4-3	-	few	TRBJ2-3	TGCGCCAGCAGCCAAGATCTCTCTGCATCACTAGCCACCTACACAGATACGCAGTATTTT	CASSQDLSASLATYTDTQYF
TRBV4-3	-	-	TRBJ2-5	TGCGCCAGCAGCCAAGGAGCGTTCCAAGAGACCCAGTACTTC	CASSQGAFQETQYF
TRBV7-6	TRBD2	few	TRBJ2-1	TGTGCCAGCAGCCGTTTTCGGGGGGATGAGCAGTTCTTC	CASSRFRGDEQFF
TRBV20-1	-	-	TRBJ2-2	TGCAGTGCTAGGTCCGACACCGGGGAGCTGTTTTTT	CSARSDTGELFF
TRBV7-8	-	few	TRBJ1-2	TGTGCCAGCAGCTTACAGGGTAGTAACTATGGCTACACCTTC	CASSLQGSNYGYTF
TRBV3-1	-	-	TRBJ1-5	TGTGCCAGCAGCCAAAACCGGGTTGATCAGCCCCAGCATTTT	CASSQNRVDQPQHF
TRBV10-3	-	-	TRBJ2-5	TGTGCCATCGGCAGGGAAGAGACCCAGTACTTC	CAIGREETQYF
TRBV11-2	TRBD1	-	TRBJ1-1	TGTGCCAGCAGCGCAGGTGCTCACAGGGGGCGGGACACTGAAGCTTTCTTT	CASSAGAHRGRDTEAFF
TRBV4-3	-	-	TRBJ2-5	TGCGCCAGCAGCCAAGAGGTCGGGGTCCAAGAGACCCAGTACTTC	CASSQEVGVQETQYF
TRBV5-4	-	few	TRBJ2-3	TGTGCCAGCAGCTTAAAATCCCCCACAGATACGCAGTATTTT	CASSLKSPTDTQYF
TRBV5-1	-	-	TRBJ2-5	TGCGCCAGCAGCTTGGCCCCTAGCTGGGTGTCAAAAGAGACCCAGTACTTC	CASSLAPSWVSKETQYF
TRBV4-3	-	-	TRBJ2-5	TGCGCCAGCAGCCATGCCGGGCTCGGGAAGACCCAGTACTTC	CASSHAGLGKTQYF
TRBV29-1	TRBD2	-	TRBJ2-2	TGCAGCGTTCAACTAGCGGGGAACACCGGGGAGCTGTTTTTT	CSVQLAGNTGELFF
TRBV12-5	TRBD1	-	TRBJ1-1	TGTGCTAGTGGTTTGGTATTGGACAGGGGCTATGGCACTGAAGCTTTCTTT	CASGLVLDRGYGTEAFF
TRBV12-3/TRBV12-4	-	-	TRBJ2-1	TGTGCCATCGATGGGGGGGGCGGAGGCTCCTACAATGAGCAGTTCTTC	CAIDGGGGGSYNEQFF
TRBV3-1	TRBD2	-	TRBJ2-3	TGTGCCAGCAGAAAAAGCGGGACCCAAGGTACGCAGTATTTT	CASRKSGTQGTQYF
TRBV4-1	-	once	TRBJ2-1	TGCGCCAGCAGCCAAGATTCGGGGGTAGGGGCAATTAGCTCCTACAATGAGCAGTTCTTC	CASSQDSGVGAISSYNEQFF
TRBV29-1	TRBD2	few	TRBJ2-3	TGCAGCGCTCGGACTAGGATGGAGGCAGATACGCAGTATTTT	CSARTRMEADTQYF
TRBV12-3/TRBV12-4	-	-	TRBJ1-1	TGTGCCAGCAGTTTAAACAGAAGGTTCACTGAAGCTTTCTTT	CASSLNRRFTEAFF
TRBV12-3/TRBV12-4	TRBD2	few	TRBJ2-7	TGTGCCAGCAGTCCTAGCGGGGGGGATCTCGAGCAGTACTTC	CASSPSGGDLEQYF
TRBV7-3	TRBD2	few	TRBJ2-2	TGTGCCAGCAGCGATCTAGTTAGCGGGGATTTTAACACCGGGGAGCTGTTTTTT	CASSDLVSGDFNTGELFF
TRBV20-1	-	-	TRBJ1-1	TGCAGTGCTAGAGGGGGCACAGGGAACATGAACACTGAAGCTTTCTTT	CSARGGTGNMNTEAFF
TRBV5-1	-	many	TRBJ2-3	TGTGCCAGCAGCTTAGACCCCAGCACAGATACGCAGTATTTT	CASSLDPSTDTQYF
TRBV20-1	-	few	TRBJ1-1	TGCAGTGCTAGAGCCGGGACGGAAAACACTGAAGCTTTCTTT	CSARAGTENTEAFF
TRBV5-8	TRBD1	many	TRBJ1-1	TGTGCCAGCAGCTTGGGCTACAGGGGGAGGTACACTGAAGCTTTCTTT	CASSLGYRGRYTEAFF
TRBV5-1	TRBD1	many	TRBJ2-3	TGCGCCAGCACTCTAGAGGGGGCCACAGATACGCAGTATTTT	CASTLEGATDTQYF
TRBV20-1	TRBD2	few	TRBJ2-3	TGCAGTGCTAGTAGCGGGGGGGCAACAGATACGCAGTATTTT	CSASSGGATDTQYF
TRBV27	TRBD1	-	TRBJ2-5	TGTGCCAGCAGCCTCAGCCGGGACAGGGGAACCCAGTACTTC	CASSLSRDRGTQYF
TRBV6-1	-	-	TRBJ1-2	TGTGCCAGCAGTGAAGTCCCCTTTTCGGGGGGCTACACCTTC	CASSEVPFSGGYTF
TRBV7-3	-	-	TRBJ2-6	TGTGCCAGCAGCGCCGGCCTTGCGGGGGCCAACGTCCTGACTTTC	CASSAGLAGANVLTF
TRBV5-1	-	-	TRBJ1-2	TGCGCCAGCAGCTCGCTGACAGGAGGGGATGGCTACACCTTC	CASSSLTGGDGYTF